A selection of T cell receptor beta chains follows, all from one sample in a study of OX40 agonist ivuxolimab in advanced cancers. The repertoire was sequenced with immunoSEQ multiplex PCR; TCRdb's copy has only in-frame clones and lacks some. The profile shows about 64,000 clones, roughly four fifths of them singletons. The sample was CD4+ or CD8+ T cells sorted from blood, taken in a trial of the OX40 agonist ivuxolimab. These receptors all stem from an adult with an advanced solid tumor such as melanoma, head and neck, liver or kidney cancer. Each CDR3 is given with its conserved first and last residue. Fields, in order: CDR3 DNA, CDR3 protein, V gene, J gene, clone size, D gene. The D gene is left open where the match is weak. The size of a clone is reported for some rows only, either as once, few or many, or as a class for expanded clones.

DNA: TGTGCCAGCTCCTTGGGGGTTAGGCAGCCCCAGCATTTT
CDR3: CASSLGVRQPQHF
V: TRBV2
J: TRBJ1-5
size: few
D: -

DNA: TGTGCCAGCAGCGTAGCTTCGACTAGCGGGGGGGTAACAGATACGCAGTATTTT
CDR3: CASSVASTSGGVTDTQYF
V: TRBV9
J: TRBJ2-3
size: -
D: TRBD2

DNA: TGTGCCAGTAGTATTAGTCTATCCTCCTACAATGAGCAGTTCTTC
CDR3: CASSISLSSYNEQFF
V: TRBV19
J: TRBJ2-1
size: -
D: -

DNA: TGTGCCAGCAGCTTAGGCAGAGCGGGGGGCTACGAGCAGTACTTC
CDR3: CASSLGRAGGYEQYF
V: TRBV11-3
J: TRBJ2-7
size: -
D: TRBD2

DNA: TGCAGCGTTGTAGCGGACAGGGATACCTACGAGCAGTACTTC
CDR3: CSVVADRDTYEQYF
V: TRBV29-1
J: TRBJ2-7
size: -
D: TRBD1

DNA: TGTGCCAGCAGCTTAGAATTTGGGCAGTCCTACGAGCAGTACTTC
CDR3: CASSLEFGQSYEQYF
V: TRBV11-2
J: TRBJ2-7
size: once
D: -

DNA: TGTGCCAGCAGTGCGACTCAGCCCCAGCATTTT
CDR3: CASSATQPQHF
V: TRBV2
J: TRBJ1-5
size: -
D: -

DNA: TGTGCCAGGCAGGACGGCACAGATACGCAGTATTTT
CDR3: CARQDGTDTQYF
V: TRBV2
J: TRBJ2-3
size: -
D: -

DNA: TGTGCCAGCAGCCCCCCGAATCAGCCCCAGCATTTT
CDR3: CASSPPNQPQHF
V: TRBV6-5
J: TRBJ1-5
size: -
D: -

DNA: TGTGCCAGCAGAACCAATCCGGGGTGGGGCACAGATACGCAGTATTTT
CDR3: CASRTNPGWGTDTQYF
V: TRBV28
J: TRBJ2-3
size: -
D: -

DNA: TGTGCCAGCAGCGTAGCGCTACAAACCGGGGAGCTGTTTTTT
CDR3: CASSVALQTGELFF
V: TRBV9
J: TRBJ2-2
size: -
D: -

DNA: TGCGCCAGCAGCTCGGACCTCTCCTATAATTCACCCCTCCACTTT
CDR3: CASSSDLSYNSPLHF
V: TRBV5-1
J: TRBJ1-6
size: -
D: -

DNA: TGTGCCAGCAGTTCCTTATATGGTTCACCCCTCCACTTT
CDR3: CASSSLYGSPLHF
V: TRBV28
J: TRBJ1-6
size: -
D: -

DNA: TGTGCCAGCAGCGTAGGGAGTCGGTGGCAGGGGAGAGAGACCCAGTACTTC
CDR3: CASSVGSRWQGRETQYF
V: TRBV9
J: TRBJ2-5
size: -
D: -

DNA: TGTGCCAGCTCACCACAGTGGGGTACGGGCGCAGGGGCCGCTGAAGCTTTCTTT
CDR3: CASSPQWGTGAGAAEAFF
V: TRBV18
J: TRBJ1-1
size: -
D: -

DNA: TGTGCCAGCAGCTCCCCTAGCCCGAGCACAGATACGCAGTATTTT
CDR3: CASSSPSPSTDTQYF
V: TRBV28
J: TRBJ2-3
size: -
D: -

DNA: TGTGCCAGTAGCGCCTCGCCGGGGTTCGGCGGGGGCTACACCTTC
CDR3: CASSASPGFGGGYTF
V: TRBV7-3
J: TRBJ1-2
size: -
D: -

DNA: TGTGCCAGCAGCTTAGACAATTGGGGCTCAGGTACTGAAGCTTTCTTT
CDR3: CASSLDNWGSGTEAFF
V: TRBV7-6
J: TRBJ1-1
size: -
D: -

DNA: TGTGCCAGCAGCTTAGTGGCTAGCTACAATGAGCAGTTCTTC
CDR3: CASSLVASYNEQFF
V: TRBV7-2
J: TRBJ2-1
size: -
D: -

DNA: TGTGCCAGCAGCGTAGGAAGTAGCGGGGGGGCAGGAGAGACCCAGTACTTC
CDR3: CASSVGSSGGAGETQYF
V: TRBV21-1
J: TRBJ2-5
size: -
D: -

DNA: TGTGCCAGCAGCCCAGGACTAGCGGGAGGGAATGAGCAGTTCTTC
CDR3: CASSPGLAGGNEQFF
V: TRBV5-4
J: TRBJ2-1
size: -
D: TRBD2

DNA: TGTGCCAGCAGCTTCCGAGGGGGGCGGAACACTGAAGCTTTCTTT
CDR3: CASSFRGGRNTEAFF
V: TRBV7-2
J: TRBJ1-1
size: -
D: -

DNA: TGTGCCATCAGTGAAGGCAGGGACGCAGATACGCAGTATTTT
CDR3: CAISEGRDADTQYF
V: TRBV10-3
J: TRBJ2-3
size: -
D: -

DNA: TGTGCCAGTCGTAGCGGGGGCACAGATACGCAGTATTTT
CDR3: CASRSGGTDTQYF
V: TRBV19
J: TRBJ2-3
size: -
D: TRBD2

DNA: TGTGCCAGCAGCTTAGTGGGAGGAAACACCATATATTTT
CDR3: CASSLVGGNTIYF
V: TRBV7-2
J: TRBJ1-3
size: -
D: -

DNA: TGCGCCAGCAGCCAAGAGGGGACAGTGAACACTGAAGCTTTCTTT
CDR3: CASSQEGTVNTEAFF
V: TRBV4-3
J: TRBJ1-1
size: -
D: TRBD1

DNA: TGTGCCTGGGAGGGTGGGGAGAGGATGAACACTGAAGCTTTCTTT
CDR3: CAWEGGERMNTEAFF
V: TRBV30
J: TRBJ1-1
size: -
D: -

DNA: TGTGCCAGCAGCTTTGGACACAGGAACAACTACGAGCAGTACTTC
CDR3: CASSFGHRNNYEQYF
V: TRBV11-2
J: TRBJ2-7
size: -
D: -

DNA: TGTGCCAGCAGCTTAGGGACTAGCGGGAGCCAATACGAGCAGTACTTC
CDR3: CASSLGTSGSQYEQYF
V: TRBV7-6
J: TRBJ2-7
size: -
D: TRBD2

DNA: TGCGCCAGCAGCCAATTTCGATCAACTAATGAAAAACTGTTTTTT
CDR3: CASSQFRSTNEKLFF
V: TRBV4-3
J: TRBJ1-4
size: -
D: -

DNA: TGCGCCAGCAGCCTGGGGACTAGCGGGTACGAGCAGTACTTC
CDR3: CASSLGTSGYEQYF
V: TRBV5-1
J: TRBJ2-7
size: -
D: TRBD2

DNA: TGTGCCAGCAGTGCAGACAGGGGGCCCTACGAGCAGTACTTC
CDR3: CASSADRGPYEQYF
V: TRBV6-5
J: TRBJ2-7
size: -
D: TRBD1

DNA: TGTGCCAGCTCACGGGGTTCACAAGAGACCCAGTACTTC
CDR3: CASSRGSQETQYF
V: TRBV18
J: TRBJ2-5
size: -
D: -

DNA: TGTGCCAGCAGCCAAATCGGGGGGTATTCCTACAATGAGCAGTTCTTC
CDR3: CASSQIGGYSYNEQFF
V: TRBV14
J: TRBJ2-1
size: -
D: TRBD2

DNA: TGTGCCAGCAGTTCCCACAGGGCTACCAGCTCCTACGAGCAGTACTTC
CDR3: CASSSHRATSSYEQYF
V: TRBV28
J: TRBJ2-7
size: -
D: -